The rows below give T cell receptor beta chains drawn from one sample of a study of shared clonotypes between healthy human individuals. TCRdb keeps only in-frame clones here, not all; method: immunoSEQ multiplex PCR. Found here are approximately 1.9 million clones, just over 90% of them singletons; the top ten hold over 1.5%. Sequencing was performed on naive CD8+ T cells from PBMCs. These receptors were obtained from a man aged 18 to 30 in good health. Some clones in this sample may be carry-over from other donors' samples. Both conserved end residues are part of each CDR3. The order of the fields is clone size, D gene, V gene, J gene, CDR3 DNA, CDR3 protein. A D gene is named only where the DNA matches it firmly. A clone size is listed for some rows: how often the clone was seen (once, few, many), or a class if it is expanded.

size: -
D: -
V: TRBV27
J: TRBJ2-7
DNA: TGTGCCAGCAGTCCGACTCGGGGGACCGTTTACGAGCAGTACTTC
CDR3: CASSPTRGTVYEQYF

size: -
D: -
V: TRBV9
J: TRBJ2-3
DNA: TGTGCCAGCAGCGGACGGGACTCCTCCCGCACAGATACGCAGTATTTT
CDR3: CASSGRDSSRTDTQYF

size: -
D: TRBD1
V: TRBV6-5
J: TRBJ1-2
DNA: TGTGCCAGCAGGCTTGCAGGGGGCGCGGGGAGTGGCTACACCTTC
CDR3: CASRLAGGAGSGYTF

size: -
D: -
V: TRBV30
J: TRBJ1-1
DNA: TGTGCCTGGAGTTACGGGAGAATGAACACTGAAGCTTTCTTT
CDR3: CAWSYGRMNTEAFF

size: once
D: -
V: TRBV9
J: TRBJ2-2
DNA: TGTGCCAGCAGCGTAGGAGGGGGGAACACCGGGGAGCTGTTTTTT
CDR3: CASSVGGGNTGELFF

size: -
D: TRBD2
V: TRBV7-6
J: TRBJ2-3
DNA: TGTGCCAGCAGCCCACGACTAGCGGGAGAGGATACGCAGTATTTT
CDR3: CASSPRLAGEDTQYF

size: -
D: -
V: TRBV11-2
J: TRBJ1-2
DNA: TGTGCCAGCAGCCTAGGCCCTCGCCTGGGAGGCTACACCTTC
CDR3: CASSLGPRLGGYTF

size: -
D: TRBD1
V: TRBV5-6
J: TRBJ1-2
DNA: TGTGCCAGCAGCGTGGGACAGGGGGTCGATGGCTACACCTTC
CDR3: CASSVGQGVDGYTF

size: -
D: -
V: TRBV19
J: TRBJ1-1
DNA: TGTGCCAGTAGTATCGCGGGGACCGGTCACACTGAAGCTTTCTTT
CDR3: CASSIAGTGHTEAFF

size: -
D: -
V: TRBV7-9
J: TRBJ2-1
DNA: TGTGCCAGCAGCTTAGGATTCAATGAGCAGTTCTTC
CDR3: CASSLGFNEQFF

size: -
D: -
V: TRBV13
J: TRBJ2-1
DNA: TGTGCCAGCAGCTCGGACCAATTGGTGGGCGGTGAGCAGTTCTTC
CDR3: CASSSDQLVGGEQFF

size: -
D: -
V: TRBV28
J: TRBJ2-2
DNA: TGTGCCAGCAGTTTGACACTCACCGGGGAGCTGTTTTTT
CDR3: CASSLTLTGELFF

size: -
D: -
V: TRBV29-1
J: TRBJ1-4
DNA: TGCAGCGTTGCCCCCCCTAACGAGGAAAAACTGTTTTTT
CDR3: CSVAPPNEEKLFF

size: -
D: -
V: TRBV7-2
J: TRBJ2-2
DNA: TGTGCCAGCCGCGAGACCGGGGAGCTGTTTTTT
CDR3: CASRETGELFF

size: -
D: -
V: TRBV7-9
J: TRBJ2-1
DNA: TGTGCCAGCAGCCCAGGGAACACGGGACCCTTCAATGAGCAGTTCTTC
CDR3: CASSPGNTGPFNEQFF

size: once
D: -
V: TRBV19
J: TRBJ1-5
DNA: TGTGCCAGTAGTTGGTTTAGCCAGCATAGCAATCAGCCCCAGCATTTT
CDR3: CASSWFSQHSNQPQHF

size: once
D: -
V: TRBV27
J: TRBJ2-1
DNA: TGTGCCAGCAGTTCAGGCGATGAGCAGTTCTTC
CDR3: CASSSGDEQFF

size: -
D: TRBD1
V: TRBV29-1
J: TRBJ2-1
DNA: TGCAGCGTCCCCGGGACAGTTATATACAATGAGCAGTTCTTC
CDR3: CSVPGTVIYNEQFF

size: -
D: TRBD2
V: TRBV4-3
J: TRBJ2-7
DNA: TGCGCCAGCAGCCAAGATTTAGGACGGGAGGACCTCTACGAGCAGTACTTC
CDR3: CASSQDLGREDLYEQYF

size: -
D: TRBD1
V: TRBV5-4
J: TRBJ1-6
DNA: TGTGCCAGCAGCTTTGGCAGGGGGCACTCACCCCTCCACTTT
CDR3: CASSFGRGHSPLHF

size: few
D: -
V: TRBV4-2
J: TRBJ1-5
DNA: TGTGCCAGCAGCCAAGCGGGGTCCAATCAGCCCCAGCATTTT
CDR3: CASSQAGSNQPQHF

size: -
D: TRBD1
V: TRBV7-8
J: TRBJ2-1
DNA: TGTGCCAGCACCAGACAGGGGGTTTACAATGAGCAGTTCTTC
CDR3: CASTRQGVYNEQFF

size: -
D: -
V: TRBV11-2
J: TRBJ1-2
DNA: TGTGCCAGCAGCTTAACTGGAAATTACACCTTC
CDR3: CASSLTGNYTF

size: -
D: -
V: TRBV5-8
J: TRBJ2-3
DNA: TGTGCCAGCACCTGGGGCGGGATGGGGCAGTATTTT
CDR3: CASTWGGMGQYF

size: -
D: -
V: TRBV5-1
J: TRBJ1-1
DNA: TGCGCCAGCAGCCCTAGGGTGCGGAACACTGAAGCTTTCTTT
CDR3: CASSPRVRNTEAFF

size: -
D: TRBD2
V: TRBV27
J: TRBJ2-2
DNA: TGTGCCAGCAGTGAACTAGCGGGAGGGCCGGGGGTCACCGGGGAGCTGTTTTTT
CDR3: CASSELAGGPGVTGELFF

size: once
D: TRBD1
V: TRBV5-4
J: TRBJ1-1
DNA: TGTGCCAGCAGCTATGGACAGGGGGCGTTTGCTTTCTTT
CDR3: CASSYGQGAFAFF

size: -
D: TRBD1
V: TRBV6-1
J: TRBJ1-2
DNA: TGTGCCAGCAGTGAAGCAGGGGGCAGGGGAGGAGGCTACACCTTC
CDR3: CASSEAGGRGGGYTF

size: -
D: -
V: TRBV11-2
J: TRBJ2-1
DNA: TGTGCCAGCAGCTTAGATAGTTTAACTTACTCCTACAATGAGCAGTTCTTC
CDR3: CASSLDSLTYSYNEQFF

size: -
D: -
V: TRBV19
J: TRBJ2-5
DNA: TGTGCCAGTAGTATAGACCTAGAAACCAAAGAGACCCAGTACTTC
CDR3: CASSIDLETKETQYF

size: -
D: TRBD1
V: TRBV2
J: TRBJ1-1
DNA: TGTGCCATCTTCAGGGGGCGCCTCACTGAAGCTTTCTTT
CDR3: CAIFRGRLTEAFF

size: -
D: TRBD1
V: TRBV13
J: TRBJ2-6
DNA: TGTGCCAGCAGCTGGCCCCGGGACAGGGTGCTTACTGGGGCCAACGTCCTGACTTTC
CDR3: CASSWPRDRVLTGANVLTF

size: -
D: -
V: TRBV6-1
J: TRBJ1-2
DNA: TGTGCCAGCAGTGCTACAGTGGGGGGGCTCGACTATGGCTACACCTTC
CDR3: CASSATVGGLDYGYTF

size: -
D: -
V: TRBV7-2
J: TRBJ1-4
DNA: TGTGCCAGCAGCTCACACGAAGCGTCAACTAATGAAAAACTGTTTTTT
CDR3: CASSSHEASTNEKLFF

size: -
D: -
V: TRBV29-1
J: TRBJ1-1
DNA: TGCAGCGTTGTGAAGAGCTGGGCAAAGAACACTGAAGCTTTCTTT
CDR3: CSVVKSWAKNTEAFF

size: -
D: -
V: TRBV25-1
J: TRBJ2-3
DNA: TGTGCCAGCAGTGATAGTACCGAATTAGTCACAGATACGCAGTATTTT
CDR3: CASSDSTELVTDTQYF

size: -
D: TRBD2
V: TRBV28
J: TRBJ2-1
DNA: TGTGCCAGCAGTTTTAGCGGGGGGAACAATGAGCAGTTCTTC
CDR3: CASSFSGGNNEQFF

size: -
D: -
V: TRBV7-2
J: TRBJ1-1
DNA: TGTGCCAGCAGCTTAGGGCTGGGCCCCGCGGGCACTGAAGCTTTCTTT
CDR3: CASSLGLGPAGTEAFF

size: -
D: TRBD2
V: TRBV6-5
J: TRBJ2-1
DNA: TGTGCCAGTGGGTTAGCGGGAGGGCCCAATGAGCAGTTCTTC
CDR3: CASGLAGGPNEQFF

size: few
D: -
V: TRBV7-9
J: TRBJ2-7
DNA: TGTGCCAGCAGCTTAGAGTCCTACGAGCAGTACTTC
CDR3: CASSLESYEQYF

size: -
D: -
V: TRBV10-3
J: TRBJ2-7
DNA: TGTGCCATCAGTGAGTCGCCCCAGAGCTCCTACGAGCAGTACTTC
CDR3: CAISESPQSSYEQYF

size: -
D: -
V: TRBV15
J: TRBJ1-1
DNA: TGTGCCACCAGCAGGAGAGCTGAAGCTTTCTTT
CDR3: CATSRRAEAFF

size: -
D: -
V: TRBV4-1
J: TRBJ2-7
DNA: TGCGCCAGCAGCCAAGATTTGGAGACAGGCTACGAGCAGTACTTC
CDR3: CASSQDLETGYEQYF

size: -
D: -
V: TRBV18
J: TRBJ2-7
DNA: TGTGCCAGCTCACCAGACCGCTACGAGCAGTACTTC
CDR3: CASSPDRYEQYF

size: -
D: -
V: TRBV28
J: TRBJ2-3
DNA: TGTGCCAGCAGTTTTTCTCTTCTAGGACTGAGCACAGATACGCAGTATTTT
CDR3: CASSFSLLGLSTDTQYF

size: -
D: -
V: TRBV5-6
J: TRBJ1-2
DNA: TGTGCCAGCAGCCATGGCCCGGGAAGTACTAACTATGGCTACACCTTC
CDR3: CASSHGPGSTNYGYTF

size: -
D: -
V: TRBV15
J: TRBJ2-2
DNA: TGTGCCACCAGCAGCTCCATACTTTCCGGGGAGCTGTTTTTT
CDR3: CATSSSILSGELFF

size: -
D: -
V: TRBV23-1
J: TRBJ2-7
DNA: TGCGCCAGCAGTCAGGGGGAGCAGTACTTC
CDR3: CASSQGEQYF

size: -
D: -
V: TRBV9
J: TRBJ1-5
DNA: TGTGCCAGCAGCCCAGGCGGGGAGAGCAATCAGCCCCAGCATTTT
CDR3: CASSPGGESNQPQHF

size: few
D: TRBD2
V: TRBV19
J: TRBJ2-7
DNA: TGTGCCAGTAGTATGAGGACTAGCGGGAGCTACGAGCAGTACTTC
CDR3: CASSMRTSGSYEQYF

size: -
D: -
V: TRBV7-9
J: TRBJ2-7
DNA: TGTGCCAGCAGCTCCGCGCACCACGAGCAGTACTTC
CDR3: CASSSAHHEQYF

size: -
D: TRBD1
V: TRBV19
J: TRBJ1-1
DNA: TGTGCCAGTAGGCGGCTAGGGGACAGGCTGAACACTGAAGCTTTCTTT
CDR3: CASRRLGDRLNTEAFF

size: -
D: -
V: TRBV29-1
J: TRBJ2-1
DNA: TGCAGCGCCTCAGCGGGCCTCAATGAGCAGTTCTTC
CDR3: CSASAGLNEQFF

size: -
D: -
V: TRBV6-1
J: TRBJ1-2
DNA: TGTGCCAGCAGTGCCTCCGGCCGGCAGACTAATGGCTACACCTTC
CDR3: CASSASGRQTNGYTF

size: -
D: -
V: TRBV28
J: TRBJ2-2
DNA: TGTGCCAGCATGCCGGGTAGCGGCTACACCGGGGAGCTGTTTTTT
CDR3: CASMPGSGYTGELFF

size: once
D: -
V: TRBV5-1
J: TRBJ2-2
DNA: TGCGCCAGCAGCTTGGTCAGGAACACCGGGGAGCTGTTTTTT
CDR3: CASSLVRNTGELFF

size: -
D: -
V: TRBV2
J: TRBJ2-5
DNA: TGTGCCAGCAGTAGGTCAGGGGAAAAAGAGACCCAGTACTTC
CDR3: CASSRSGEKETQYF

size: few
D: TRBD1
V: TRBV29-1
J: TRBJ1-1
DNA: TGCAGCGTTCGGGACAGTTTACAAGCTTTCTTT
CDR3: CSVRDSLQAFF

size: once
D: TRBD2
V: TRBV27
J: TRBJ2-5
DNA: TGTGCCAGCACAACTAGCGGGAGGGGGACCCAGTACTTC
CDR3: CASTTSGRGTQYF

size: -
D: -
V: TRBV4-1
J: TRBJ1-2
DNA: TGCGCCAGCAGCCAGCCGACACTTACTAACTATGGCTACACCTTC
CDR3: CASSQPTLTNYGYTF